The 17 T cell receptor beta chains below come from one sample, sequenced in a study of human T cells and chemical hapten exposure. It was from unfractionated whole blood that total RNA was extracted. TCRdb processed the 5' RACE reads anew with MiXCR; each CDR3 protein has one entry. The sample records 110,000 or so distinct CDR3 sequences, roughly 18% being singletons. All receptors derive from a human donor in good health.

CDR3 bases: TGTGCCACCAGTGACTCATCGACAGGCACAGATACGCAGTATTTT. Its translation: CATSDSSTGTDTQYF. This chain links TRBV24-1 with TRBJ2-3, with D perhaps TRBD1 (5 bases). Germline assignment: CDR1 KGHDR and CDR2 SFDVKD. V lost 4 bases and J 1 base, leaving 11 bases between the germline ends. The CDR3 contains 15 residues.

This clonotype occurred a few times. The rearrangement links TRBV6-6 to TRBJ1-1; perhaps TRBD1 as D (6 bases). From germline, CDR1 is MNHNY and CDR2 SVGAGI (reference sequence). This CDR3 comprises 15 residues. V gave up 7 bases and J gave up 3 bases, with 18 bases separating them. The CDR3 loop is CASTDLGGRYTEAFF. The CDR3 DNA follows: TGTGCCAGCACCGACCTGGGGGGGCGGTACACTGAAGCTTTCTTT.

V usage is TRBV5-8 and J usage is TRBJ2-7; 14 bases match TRBD2. V shed 4 bases and J 5 bases; nucleotides not matched to a gene: 8. There are 16 residues in the CDR3. Per germline, CDR1 SGHTS and CDR2 YDEGEE. CDR3 protein: CASSQGLAGVGHEQYF. The CDR3 DNA sequence: TGTGCCAGCAGCCAGGGACTAGCGGGAGTCGGGCACGAGCAGTACTTC. The whole variable domain, filled in from reference TRBV5-8 and TRBJ2-7, reads EAGVTQSPTHLIKTRGQQATLRCSPISGHTSVYWYQQALGLGLQFLLWYDEGEERNRGNFPPRFSGRQFPNYSSELNVNALELEDSALYLCASSQGLAGVGHEQYFGPGTRLTVT.

V gene TRBV20-1 combines with J gene TRBJ1-1; TRBD1 might be the D (6 bases). Germline V gene lookup returns CDR1 DFQATT and CDR2 SNEGSKA (reference sequence). V was trimmed by 7 bases and J by 3 bases, leaving 18 bases between them. There are 14 residues in the CDR3. As DNA, the CDR3 is TGCAGTGTCGAAGAAGGGGGAATGGACACTGAAGCTTTCTTT. It is translated as CSVEEGGMDTEAFF.

The rearrangement uses TRBV4-1 and TRBJ1-2, with TRBD1 identical over 10 bases. The trim removed 4 bases at V and 4 bases at J, leaving 3 bases unmatched. This CDR3 has 14 residues. Germline CDR1 and CDR2: MGHRA and YSYEKL. The CDR3 protein is CASSPGQGGYGYTF. The CDR3 coding sequence is TGCGCCAGCAGCCCAGGACAGGGGGGCTATGGCTACACCTTC.

This clonotype has only a few counts. The gene calls are TRBV7-8 and TRBJ2-3; D is ambiguous. V was trimmed by 1 base and J by 1 base, leaving 15 bases between them. CDR1 is SGHVS, CDR2 FQNEAQ, per germline. The CDR3 has 17 residues. CDR3 coding DNA: TGTGCCAGCAGCTTAGTGGTCCCTAGATTGCGCACAGATACGCAGTATTTT. This codes for CASSLVVPRLRTDTQYF.

CDR3 region: CASSLALGGGELFF. The CDR3 DNA reads TGTGCCAGCAGCTTAGCCCTTGGCGGCGGGGAGCTGTTTTTT. The chain links TRBV11-3 to TRBJ2-2; D is unclear. Trimming removed 1 base from V and 7 bases from J, with 10 bases in between. This CDR3 spans 14 amino acids. Germline CDR1 reads SGHNT; CDR2 reads YENEEA.

This clonotype was counted at least ten times. CDR3 sequence (DNA): TGCAGTGCTAGAGTTCCGGTTACTTACGGCTACACCTTC. Amino acids: CSARVPVTYGYTF. The chain joins TRBV20-1 to TRBJ1-2, with no clear D. The ends were cut back, 1 base at V and 8 bases at J, with 14 bases in the middle. Germline V lookup: CDR1 DFQATT, CDR2 SNEGSKA (reference sequence). The CDR3 has 13 residues.

This chain joins TRBV5-1 and TRBJ2-3; D uncertain. Trimming pared 3 bases from V and 3 bases from J, leaving 8 bases between. The CDR3 has 13 residues. Germline CDR1 reads SGHRS; CDR2 reads YFSETQ. CDR3 protein: CASSSRVTDTQYF. The CDR3 DNA sequence: TGCGCCAGCAGCTCCCGGGTGACAGATACGCAGTATTTT.

J is TRBJ1-5 and V is TRBV6-5; D ambiguous. CDR1 and CDR2 from the germline V gene are MNHEY and SVGAGI. Trimming removed 6 bases from V and 7 bases from J, with 16 bases in between. The CDR3 covers 14 residues. CDR3 DNA sequence: TGTGCCAGCAGCTATGGAAGGGATCTACAGCCCCAGCATTTT. This codes for CASSYGRDLQPQHF.

The genes are TRBV6-5 and TRBJ1-6; 7 bases are a match to TRBD1. The V gene's germline CDR1 is MNHEY and CDR2 SVGAGI. The CDR3 loop spans 16 amino acids. V gave up 6 bases and J gave up 10 bases; unmatched junction bases: 15. The DNA of the CDR3 is TGTGCCAGCAGACTTGGGACAGCGGGATTGAAATCACCCCTCCACTTT. Its translation: CASRLGTAGLKSPLHF.

The gene calls are TRBV20-1 and TRBJ1-4; perhaps TRBD1 as D (5 bases). Germline CDR1 reads DFQATT; CDR2 reads SNEGSKA (reference sequence). The V end was cut by 3 bases, the J end by 2 bases, with 10 bases between. This CDR3 region has 14 residues. The CDR3 loop reads CSASRGGTNEKLFF. The CDR3 nucleotides read TGCAGTGCTAGTCGGGGGGGGACTAATGAAAAACTGTTTTTT.

This chain joins TRBV6-5 and TRBJ2-7; TRBD1 matches at 7 bases. Unmatched junction bases numbered 5, after V lost 6 bases and J lost 0 bases. There are 14 residues in the CDR3. Germline CDR1 and CDR2: MNHEY and SVGAGI. In DNA, the CDR3 is TGTGCCAGCAGACCCGACAGGGTCTCCTACGAGCAGTACTTC. Translated: CASRPDRVSYEQYF.

The V and J genes are TRBV12-3 or TRBV12-4 and TRBJ2-3; D is possibly TRBD2 (5 bases). The CDR3 loop spans 15 amino acids. V lost 7 bases and J 5 bases, leaving 19 bases between the germline ends. CDR3 loop: CASNPSLVALDTQYF. The DNA for the CDR3 is TGTGCCAGCAATCCCTCGTTGGTAGCGCTAGATACGCAGTATTTT.

The V gene is TRBV6-2 or TRBV6-3, the J gene TRBJ1-5, with D hard to call. V was shortened by 5 bases and J by 1 base, with 12 bases between the two germline ends. The germline CDR1 and CDR2 sequences are MNHEY and SVGEGT. The CDR3 is 15 amino acids. CDR3 protein: CASSPPSVSNQPQHF. In DNA form, the CDR3 reads TGTGCCAGCAGTCCCCCTAGTGTCAGCAATCAGCCCCAGCATTTT.

This clonotype was counted only a few times. The chain carries TRBV6-1 and TRBJ1-4, with D possibly being TRBD1 (6 bases). Deletions cut 6 bases from V and 8 bases from J, with 13 bases between. CDR1 is MNHNS, CDR2 SASEGT, per germline. The length of the CDR3 is 13 residues. The CDR3 loop is CASRGGAWEKLFF. CDR3 coding DNA: TGTGCCAGCAGGGGGGGGGCTTGGGAAAAACTGTTTTTT.

This clonotype was found a few times. The CDR3 bases are TGCGCCAGCAGCCCGGGACGTTACAATGAGCAGTTCTTC. Translated: CASSPGRYNEQFF. The chain uses TRBV10-1 and TRBJ2-1; tentatively, D is TRBD1 or TRBD2 (5 bases each). V gave up 6 bases and J gave up 4 bases, with 10 bases separating them. The CDR3 consists of 13 residues. The V gene's germline CDR1 is WNHNN and CDR2 SYGVQD (reference sequence).